This entry features one T cell receptor (beta chain) sequence. The antigen is undetermined. Profiled with immunoSEQ multiplex PCR; TCRdb holds only in-frame clones, not every one. The table shows 250,000 to 300,000 clones, with almost 95% occurring only once. Germline values: CDR1 KGHSH, CDR2 LQKENI. V was shortened by 3 bases and J by 0 bases, with 16 bases between the two germline ends. This CDR3 spans 17 amino acids. This sample stems from a study of T cell responses to AZD1222 COVID-19 vaccine. Study results and caveats: With two AZD1222 doses given, Spike-specific TCR breadth and depth both rose. White British people made up most donors, females outnumbered males, and clonal diversity was possibly underestimated.

Second-dose timings of about 4 or about 12 weeks were pooled. The receptor was derived from an adult who received the AZD1222 COVID-19 vaccine. This specimen consisted of peripheral blood, obtained 28 days after the second AZD1222 dose. V usage is TRBV18 and J usage is TRBJ2-3, with a weak D call TRBD2 (6 bases). CDR3 sequence: CASSPWGSSESTDTQYF. The CDR3 bases are TGTGCCAGCTCACCTTGGGGGTCTAGCGAAAGCACAGATACGCAGTATTTT.